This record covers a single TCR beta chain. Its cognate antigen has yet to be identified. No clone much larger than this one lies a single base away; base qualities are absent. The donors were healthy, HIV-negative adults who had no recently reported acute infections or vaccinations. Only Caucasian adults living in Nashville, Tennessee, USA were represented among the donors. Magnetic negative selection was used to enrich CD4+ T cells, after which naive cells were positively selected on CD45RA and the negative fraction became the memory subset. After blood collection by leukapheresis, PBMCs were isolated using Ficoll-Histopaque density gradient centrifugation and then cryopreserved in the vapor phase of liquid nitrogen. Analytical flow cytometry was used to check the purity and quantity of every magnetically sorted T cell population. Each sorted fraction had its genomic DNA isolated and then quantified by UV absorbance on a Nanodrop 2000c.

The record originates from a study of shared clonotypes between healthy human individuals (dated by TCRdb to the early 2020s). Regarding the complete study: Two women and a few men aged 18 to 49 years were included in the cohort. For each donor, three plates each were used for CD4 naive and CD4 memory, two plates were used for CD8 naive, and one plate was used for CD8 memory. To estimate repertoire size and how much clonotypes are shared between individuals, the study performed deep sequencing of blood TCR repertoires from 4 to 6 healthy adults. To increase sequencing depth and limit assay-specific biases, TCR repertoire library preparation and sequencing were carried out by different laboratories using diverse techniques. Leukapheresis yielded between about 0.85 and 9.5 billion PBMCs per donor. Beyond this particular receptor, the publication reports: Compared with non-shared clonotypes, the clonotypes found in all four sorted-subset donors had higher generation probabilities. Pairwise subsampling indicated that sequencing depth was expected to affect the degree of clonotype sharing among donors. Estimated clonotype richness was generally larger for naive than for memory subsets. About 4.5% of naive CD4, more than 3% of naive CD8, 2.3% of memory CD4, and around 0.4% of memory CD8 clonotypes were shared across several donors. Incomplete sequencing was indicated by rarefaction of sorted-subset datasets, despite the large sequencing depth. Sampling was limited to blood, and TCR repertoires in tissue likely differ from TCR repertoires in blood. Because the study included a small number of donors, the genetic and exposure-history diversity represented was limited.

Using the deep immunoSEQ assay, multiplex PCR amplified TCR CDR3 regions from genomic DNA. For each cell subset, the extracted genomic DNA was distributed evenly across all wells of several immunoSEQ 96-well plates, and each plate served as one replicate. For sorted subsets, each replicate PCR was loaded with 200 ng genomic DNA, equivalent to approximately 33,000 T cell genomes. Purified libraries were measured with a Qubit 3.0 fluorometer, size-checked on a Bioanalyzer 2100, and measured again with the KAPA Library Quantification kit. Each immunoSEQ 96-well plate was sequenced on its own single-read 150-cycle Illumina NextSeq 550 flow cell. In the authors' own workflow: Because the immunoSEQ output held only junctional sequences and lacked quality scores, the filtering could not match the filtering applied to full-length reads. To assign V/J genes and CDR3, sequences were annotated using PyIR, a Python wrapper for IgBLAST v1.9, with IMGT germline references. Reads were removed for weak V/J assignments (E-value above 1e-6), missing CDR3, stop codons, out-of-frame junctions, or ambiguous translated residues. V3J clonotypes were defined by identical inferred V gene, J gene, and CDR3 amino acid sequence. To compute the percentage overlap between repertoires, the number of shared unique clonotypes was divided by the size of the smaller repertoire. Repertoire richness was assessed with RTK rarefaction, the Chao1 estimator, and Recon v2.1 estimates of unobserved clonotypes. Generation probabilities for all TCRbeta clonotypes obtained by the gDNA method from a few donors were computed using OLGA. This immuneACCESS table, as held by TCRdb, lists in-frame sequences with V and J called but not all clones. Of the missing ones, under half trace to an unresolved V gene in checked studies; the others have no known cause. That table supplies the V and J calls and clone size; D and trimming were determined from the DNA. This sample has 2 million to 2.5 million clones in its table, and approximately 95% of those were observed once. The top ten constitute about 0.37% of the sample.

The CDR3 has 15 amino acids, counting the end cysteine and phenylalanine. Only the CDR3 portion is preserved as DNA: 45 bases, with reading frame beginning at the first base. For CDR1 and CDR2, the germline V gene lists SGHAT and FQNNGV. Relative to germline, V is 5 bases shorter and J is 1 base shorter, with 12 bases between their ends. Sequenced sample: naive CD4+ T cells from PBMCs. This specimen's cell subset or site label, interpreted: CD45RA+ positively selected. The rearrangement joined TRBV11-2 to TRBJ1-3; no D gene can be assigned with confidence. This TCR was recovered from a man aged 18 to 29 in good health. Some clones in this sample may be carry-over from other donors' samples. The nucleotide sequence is TGTGCCAGCAGCGAAATTGGACTTTCTGGAAACACCATATATTTT. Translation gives CASSEIGLSGNTIYF.